Sequencing of this T cell receptor (beta chain) was carried out in a study of T cell responses to AZD1222 COVID-19 vaccine. Concerning this clone: Antigen: not known.

Study-wide results and caveats: Receipt of two AZD1222 doses was followed by a rise in Spike-specific TCR breadth and depth. Vaccine-associated CD4 TCRs spanned spike, dominant at 160-218 and 743-854. Donors skewed white British and female; clonal diversity was possibly underestimated. Epitopes outside B.1.351 and B.1.1.7 mutated regions reportedly drew nearly half of spike TCRs.

Germline CDR1 and CDR2: SEHNR and FQNEAQ (reference sequence). The ends lost 1 base at V and 6 bases at J; junction bases unmatched: 5. The CDR3 is 14 amino acids. Here immunoSEQ multiplex PCR was the method, and the copy in TCRdb shows in-frame clones only, minus some. The sample carries some 190,000 clones, about 95% recorded once. The origin of this receptor is an adult who received the MenACWY meningococcal vaccine as a control. This sample comprised peripheral blood, obtained 28 days after the second dose of the MenACWY control vaccine. This sequence joins TRBV7-9 and TRBJ1-2; TRBD1 agrees at 7 bases. DNA of the CDR3: TGTGCCAGCAGCTTAGGGCAGGGGGTCGATGGCTACACCTTC. Amino acids: CASSLGQGVDGYTF.